This T cell receptor beta chain is drawn from a study of cytomegalovirus exposure and HLA in healthy donors. Points on this clone: What it recognizes is unknown.

In the PCR, 60 Vbeta and 13 Jbeta primers were used. Some clones are missing from TCRdb's copy, which holds only in-frame ones; the method was immunoSEQ multiplex PCR. The table for this sample gives approximately 61,000 clones. Study-wide results and caveats: Later findings reportedly placed an Asian-associated ancestry cluster below the approximately 670-donor mean for N-insertions. Reportedly, cytomegalovirus status was diagnosed with high sensitivity and specificity. It was 164 TCR beta chains that were listed as cytomegalovirus-associated.

V lost 4 bases, J lost 7 bases, and 14 bases lay in between. The CDR3 is made up of 13 amino acids. CDR1 and CDR2 from the germline V gene are SGHRS and YFSETQ. The TCR comes from a woman between 18 and 29 years old in good health and CMV-seronegative. What was sequenced was PBMCs. This sequence joins TRBV5-1 and TRBJ1-2, with D perhaps TRBD1 (5 bases). CDR3 sequence reads: CASSVWGTAGYTF. CDR3 nucleotide sequence: TGCGCCAGCAGCGTATGGGGGACTGCTGGCTACACCTTC.